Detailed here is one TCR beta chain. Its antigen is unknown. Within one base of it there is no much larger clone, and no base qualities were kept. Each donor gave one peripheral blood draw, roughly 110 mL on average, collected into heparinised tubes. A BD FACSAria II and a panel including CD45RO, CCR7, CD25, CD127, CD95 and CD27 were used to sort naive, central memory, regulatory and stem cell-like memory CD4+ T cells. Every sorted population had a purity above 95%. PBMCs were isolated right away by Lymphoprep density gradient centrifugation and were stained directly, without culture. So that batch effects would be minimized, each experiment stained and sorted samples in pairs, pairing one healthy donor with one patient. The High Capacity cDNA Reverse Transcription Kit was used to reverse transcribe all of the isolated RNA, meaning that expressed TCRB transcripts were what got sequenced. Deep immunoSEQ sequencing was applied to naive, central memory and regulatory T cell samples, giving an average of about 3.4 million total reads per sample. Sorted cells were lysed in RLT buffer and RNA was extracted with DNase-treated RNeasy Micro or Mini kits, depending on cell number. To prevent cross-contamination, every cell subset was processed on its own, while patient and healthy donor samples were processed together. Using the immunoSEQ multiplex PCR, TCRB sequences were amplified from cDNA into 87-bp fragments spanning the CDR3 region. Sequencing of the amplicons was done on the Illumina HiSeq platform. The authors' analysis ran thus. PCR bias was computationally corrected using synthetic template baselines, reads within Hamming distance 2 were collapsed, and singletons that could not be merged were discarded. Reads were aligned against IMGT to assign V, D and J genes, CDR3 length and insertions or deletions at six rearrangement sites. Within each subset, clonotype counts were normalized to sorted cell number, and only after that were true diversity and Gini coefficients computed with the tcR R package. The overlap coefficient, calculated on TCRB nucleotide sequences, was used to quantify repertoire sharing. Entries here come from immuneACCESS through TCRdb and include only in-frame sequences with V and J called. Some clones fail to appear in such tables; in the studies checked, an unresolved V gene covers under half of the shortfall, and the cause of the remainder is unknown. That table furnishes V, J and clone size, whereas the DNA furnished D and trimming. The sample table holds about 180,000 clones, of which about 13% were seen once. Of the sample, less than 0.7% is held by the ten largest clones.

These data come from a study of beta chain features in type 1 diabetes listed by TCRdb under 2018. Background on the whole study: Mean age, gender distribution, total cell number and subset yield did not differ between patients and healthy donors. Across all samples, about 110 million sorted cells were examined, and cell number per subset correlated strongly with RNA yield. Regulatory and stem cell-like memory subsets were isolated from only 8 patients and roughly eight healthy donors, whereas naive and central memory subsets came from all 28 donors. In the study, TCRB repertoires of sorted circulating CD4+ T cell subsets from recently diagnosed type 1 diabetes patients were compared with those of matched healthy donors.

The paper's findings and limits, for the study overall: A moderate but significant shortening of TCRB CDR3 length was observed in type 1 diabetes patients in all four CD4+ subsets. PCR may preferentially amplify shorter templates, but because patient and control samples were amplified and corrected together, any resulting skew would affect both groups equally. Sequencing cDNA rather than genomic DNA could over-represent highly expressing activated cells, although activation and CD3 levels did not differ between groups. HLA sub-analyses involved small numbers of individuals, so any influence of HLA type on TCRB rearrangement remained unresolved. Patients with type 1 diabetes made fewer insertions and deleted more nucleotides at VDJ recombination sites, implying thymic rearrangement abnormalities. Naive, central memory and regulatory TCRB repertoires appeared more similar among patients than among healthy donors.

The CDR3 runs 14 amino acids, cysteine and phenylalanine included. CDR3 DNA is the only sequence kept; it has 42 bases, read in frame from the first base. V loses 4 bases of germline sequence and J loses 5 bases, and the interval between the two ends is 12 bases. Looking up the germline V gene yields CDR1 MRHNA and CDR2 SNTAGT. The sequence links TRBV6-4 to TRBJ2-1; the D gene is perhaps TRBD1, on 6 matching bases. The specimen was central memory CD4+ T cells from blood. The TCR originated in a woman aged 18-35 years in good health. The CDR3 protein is CASSAEGVHNEQFF. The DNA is TGTGCCAGCAGTGCCGAGGGGGTACACAATGAGCAGTTCTTC.